Below, 29 T cell receptor beta chains from the same sample are listed, as sequenced in a study of blood T cell repertoires in COVID-19. Clones were read by immunoSEQ multiplex PCR, and TCRdb kept only the in-frame ones, dropping some. The sample has 200,000 or so clones, about 82% seen once. Specimen: peripheral blood. The receptors were gathered from a woman between 25 and 40 years old with acute or convalescent COVID-19.

About this clone: A much larger clone lies a single base off, so this may be a read error. The J gene is TRBJ2-5, the V gene TRBV4-2, with 10 bases aligning to TRBD2. The CDR3 extends over 16 amino acids. From germline, CDR1 is LGHNA and CDR2 YNFKEQ. J was trimmed by 9 bases and V by 0 bases; bases with no gene match: 10. CDR3 nucleotide sequence: TGTGCCAGCAGCCAAGAATCTAGCGGGAGTTGGGAGGCCCAGTACTTC. Translated: CASSQESSGSWEAQYF.

The table lists this clone with a count of one. The chain links TRBV12-3 or TRBV12-4 to TRBJ1-2; 9 nucleotides match TRBD1. J was trimmed by 7 bases and V by 7 bases; bases with no gene match: 7. The CDR3 runs to 13 residues. The DNA for the CDR3 is TGTGCCAGCACCCGAGGGACAGGGCTTGGCTACACCTTC. Protein product: CASTRGTGLGYTF.

The chain carries TRBV5-1 and TRBJ1-2, with unresolved D. The CDR3 spans 15 residues. Germline values: CDR1 SGHRS, CDR2 YFSETQ. The ends were cut back, 4 bases at V and 4 bases at J, with 17 bases in the middle. CDR3 coding DNA: TGCGCCAGCAGCCCACGAACGTCAAGCCTCTATGGCTACACCTTC. Its translation is CASSPRTSSLYGYTF.

V and J are TRBV6-6 and TRBJ2-7, with D maybe TRBD2 (7 bases). V was pared by 0 bases and J by 3 bases, with 15 bases between. The CDR3 covers 16 residues. Germline assignment: CDR1 MNHNY and CDR2 SVGAGI (reference sequence). For the CDR3, the DNA is TGTGCCAGCAGTTACTCGATAACGGGGGGCCTCTACGAGCAGTACTTC. It specifies CASSYSITGGLYEQYF.

The V and J genes are TRBV21-1 and TRBJ1-6. TRBV21-1 is tagged as a pseudogene. The CDR3 length is 17 residues. In DNA form, the CDR3 reads TGTGCCAGGGACAAACGCGGGGGGGCCATCAATAATTCACCCCTCCACTTT. Translation gives CARDKRGGAINNSPLHF.

This chain joins TRBV10-3 and TRBJ2-3; 11 bases line up with TRBD1. The CDR3 extends over 15 amino acids. V trimming: 2 bases; J trimming: 4 bases; junction bases outside the gene matches: 2. The germline CDR1 and CDR2 sequences are ENHRY and SYGVKD. DNA of the CDR3: TGTGCCATCAGTGAGGGACAGGGGGCGTCAGATACGCAGTATTTT. Encoded protein: CAISEGQGASDTQYF.

J is TRBJ2-3 and V is TRBV29-1; 10 bases are a match to TRBD1. With 5 bases clipped from V and 4 bases from J, the junction kept 6 bases outside the gene matches. The CDR3 is 14 amino acids. Germline-derived CDR1 and CDR2 are SQVTM and ANQGSEA. CDR3: CSVTGQGIADTQYF. The DNA of the CDR3 is TGCAGCGTTACGGGACAGGGGATCGCAGATACGCAGTATTTT.

CDR3 region: CASSPDSSNEKLFF. The CDR3 DNA reads as TGTGCCAGCAGCCCAGACAGTAGTAATGAAAAACTGTTTTTT. This sequence joins TRBV7-2 and TRBJ1-4; TRBD1 might be the D (5 bases). Trimming left V 5 bases short and J 4 bases short, with 11 bases between. The CDR3 contains 14 residues. Germline CDR1 SGHTA, CDR2 FQGNSA.

In DNA form, the CDR3 reads TGTGCCAGCAGTTTATCGGGACAGATCTACGAGCAGTACTTC. It is translated as CASSLSGQIYEQYF. The V call is TRBV27, the J call TRBJ2-7; 7 bases line up with TRBD1. From germline, CDR1 is MNHEY and CDR2 SMNVEV (reference sequence). The CDR3 consists of 14 residues. V dropped 0 bases and J dropped 3; count of bases not matched to a gene: 2.

The chain uses TRBV27 and TRBJ1-1, with a tentative D call TRBD1 (6 bases). The germline V and J ends were trimmed by 5 bases and 7 bases, with 11 bases remaining between them. From germline, CDR1 is MNHEY and CDR2 SMNVEV (reference sequence). The CDR3 covers 12 residues. As DNA, the CDR3 is TGTGCCAGCAGTCAACAGGGTGGTGAAGCTTTCTTT. Its protein is CASSQQGGEAFF.

A single count supports this clone. This sequence joins TRBV2 and TRBJ2-3, with TRBD1 matching 8 bases. The germline V gene encodes CDR1 SNHLY and CDR2 FYNNEI. The CDR3 extends over 17 amino acids. The V segment lost 4 bases and the J segment 6 bases; nucleotides outside the gene matches: 15. CDR3 coding DNA: TGTGCCAGCAGTGCCGTACGGGGCAGGGGGCCTTGGGATACGCAGTATTTT. Protein sequence: CASSAVRGRGPWDTQYF.

A single count supports this clone. V and J are TRBV27 and TRBJ1-1, with no clear D. Germline V gene lookup returns CDR1 MNHEY and CDR2 SMNVEV (reference sequence). V was clipped by 6 bases and J by 0 bases, with 14 bases between them. CDR3 size: 15 residues. The CDR3 bases are TGTGCCAGCAGCCCGTGGCAGGCGCTGAACACTGAAGCTTTCTTT. Protein: CASSPWQALNTEAFF.

V is TRBV5-6 and J is TRBJ2-7; no clear D. Germline assignment: CDR1 SGHDT and CDR2 YYEEEE. V was pared by 1 base and J by 3 bases, with 8 bases between. CDR3 length: 13 residues. The CDR3 loop reads CASSLTSYYEQYF. In DNA form, the CDR3 reads TGTGCCAGCAGCTTGACAAGTTACTACGAGCAGTACTTC.

The chain combines TRBV4-1 with TRBJ2-5, with a tentative D call TRBD2 (5 bases). V gave up 4 bases and J gave up 5 bases, with 20 bases separating them. Germline-derived CDR1 and CDR2 are MGHRA and YSYEKL. The CDR3 is made up of 16 amino acids. The CDR3 bases are TGCGCCAGCAGCCGGGGAGACCTGACTCGGAGGGAGACCCAGTACTTC. It encodes CASSRGDLTRRETQYF.

J is TRBJ2-3 and V is TRBV18; TRBD1 is a possible D gene (5 bases). CDR1 and CDR2 (germline): KGHSH, LQKENI. V shed 3 bases and J shed 1 base, with 14 bases lying between them. CDR3 length: 16 residues. In nucleotides, the CDR3 is TGTGCCAGCTCACCCAGAAGGGGTGTGGGCACAGATACGCAGTATTTT. It yields the protein CASSPRRGVGTDTQYF. The full variable domain, completed using reference TRBV18 and TRBJ2-3, is NAGVMQNPRHLVRRRGQEARLRCSPMKGHSHVYWYRQLPEEGLKFMVYLQKENIIDESGMPKERFSAEFPKEGPSILRIQQVVRGDSAAYFCASSPRRGVGTDTQYFGPGTRLTVL.

This chain connects TRBV28 to TRBJ1-1; no reliable D call. The CDR3 runs 13 residues. Trimming took 2 bases from V and 6 from J, leaving 10 bases between them. Germline assignment: CDR1 MDHEN and CDR2 SYDVKM. CDR3 DNA: TGTGCCAGCAGTTTAATAGGAGTACCTGAAGCTTTCTTT. Translated: CASSLIGVPEAFF.

V gene TRBV6-5 combines with J gene TRBJ2-7, with 7 bases aligning to TRBD2. Trimming took 0 bases from V and 5 from J; bases not matched to a gene: 7. Germline CDR1 reads MNHEY; CDR2 reads SVGAGI. This CDR3 has 15 residues. The CDR3 DNA follows: TGTGCCAGCAGTTACTCCGGGGACTATGTGGACGAGCAGTACTTC. Translation: CASSYSGDYVDEQYF.

This chain connects TRBV20-1 to TRBJ2-1, with 11 nucleotides matching TRBD2. From germline, CDR1 is DFQATT and CDR2 SNEGSKA (reference sequence). The trim removed 6 bases at V and 6 bases at J, leaving 4 bases unmatched. CDR3 size: 13 residues. CDR3 sequence (DNA): TGCAGTGCCAGTAGCGGGAGGGCCAATGAGCAGTTCTTC. As protein: CSASSGRANEQFF.

DNA of the CDR3: TGTGCCAGCAGCCAGGACAGGAGGGGTCAGCCCCAGCATTTT. Its protein product is CASSQDRRGQPQHF. The chain carries TRBV4-2 and TRBJ1-5, with 7 bases fitting TRBD1. CDR3 length equals 14 residues. Germline CDR1 and CDR2: LGHNA and YNFKEQ. V shed 3 bases and J 6 bases; nucleotides not matched to a gene: 5.

CDR3 residues: CASSQDGGKGQPQHF. In DNA form, the CDR3 reads TGCGCCAGCAGCCAAGATGGGGGGAAGGGCCAGCCCCAGCATTTT. The chain is built from TRBV4-3 and TRBJ1-5; D might be TRBD1 (5 bases). Per the germline V gene, CDR1 is LGHNA and CDR2 is YSLEER. This CDR3 is built from 15 residues. Trimming took off 0 bases at V and 7 bases at J, with 13 bases between the two ends.

The chain couples TRBV5-4 to TRBJ2-3; 9 nucleotides match TRBD2. The germline V gene encodes CDR1 SGHNT and CDR2 YYREEE (reference sequence). Trimming cost V 5 bases and J 3 bases; bases outside gene matches: 10. The CDR3 consists of 16 residues. The CDR3 DNA sequence: TGTGCCAGCAGGAGCGTGGGGCTAGCGGGAACAGATACGCAGTATTTT. It translates to CASRSVGLAGTDTQYF.

DNA of the CDR3: TGTGCCACCAGCAGAGATGGACAGTATAGCAATCAGCCCCAGCATTTT. It is translated as CATSRDGQYSNQPQHF. V gene TRBV15 combines with J gene TRBJ1-5, with D tentatively TRBD1 (6 bases). Trimming shortened V by 0 bases and J by 0 bases, and 9 bases separated the two germline ends. The CDR3 totals 16 residues. The germline CDR1 and CDR2 sequences are LNHNV and YYDKDF (reference sequence).

The chain couples TRBV2 to TRBJ1-4; TRBD1 aligns across 10 bases. V lost 8 bases to trimming and J lost 7 bases; unmatched junction nucleotides: 10. This CDR3 is built from 15 residues. Germline lookup yields CDR1 SNHLY and CDR2 FYNNEI. The CDR3 sequence: CASCGTGALGEKLFF. The DNA of the CDR3 is TGTGCCAGCTGTGGGACAGGGGCATTAGGTGAAAAACTGTTTTTT.

V gene TRBV28 combines with J gene TRBJ1-1; D unresolved. The V gene lost 5 bases and the J gene lost 6 bases, with 10 bases spanning the gap. Germline loops: CDR1 MDHEN, CDR2 SYDVKM. This CDR3 is 12 amino acids long. The CDR3 loop reads CASSILLSEAFF. The CDR3 nucleotides read TGTGCCAGCAGTATCCTCCTGTCTGAAGCTTTCTTT.

This clone was counted only a few times. This rearrangement joins TRBV28 to TRBJ1-1; no definite D call. The V end was cut by 6 bases, the J end by 4 bases, with 15 bases between. Germline CDR1 reads MDHEN; CDR2 reads SYDVKM. The CDR3 runs 14 residues. CDR3 DNA: TGTGCCAGCAGCCCCCCGGGAGGTATCACTGAAGCTTTCTTT. Its translation: CASSPPGGITEAFF.

This clone turned up a few times. The chain couples TRBV5-5 to TRBJ1-2, with D possibly being TRBD1 (6 bases). The CDR3 covers 15 residues. Germline V gives CDR1 SGHKS, CDR2 YYEKEE (reference sequence). The V gene lost 4 bases and the J gene lost 4 bases, with 17 bases spanning the gap. The CDR3 loop is CASSQLGGRIYGYTF. The CDR3 region has the DNA TGTGCCAGCAGCCAGCTCGGGGGGCGGATCTATGGCTACACCTTC.

The chain couples TRBV19 to TRBJ2-3; 7 nucleotides line up with TRBD2. J gave up 1 base and V 3 bases, and 10 bases lay outside the gene matches. The CDR3 length is 17 residues. Germline V gives CDR1 LNHDA, CDR2 SQIVND (reference sequence). The CDR3 DNA is TGTGCCAGTAGTATTCCTTATGCCCGGGGGGGCACAGATACGCAGTATTTT. It encodes CASSIPYARGGTDTQYF.

This chain links TRBV9 with TRBJ2-1, with TRBD2 identical over 8 bases. Germline V gene data show CDR1 as SGDLS and CDR2 as YYNGEE. The length of the CDR3 is 16 residues. Trimming removed 3 bases from V and 3 bases from J; junction bases left unmatched: 8. In DNA, the CDR3 is TGTGCCAGCAGCGGATATAGCGGGAATAGCTACAATGAGCAGTTCTTC. Its protein is CASSGYSGNSYNEQFF.

A few counts support this clone. V is TRBV30 and J is TRBJ2-7; TRBD1 matches 9 bases. The CDR3 extends over 14 amino acids. Germline CDR1 is GTSNPN and CDR2 is SVGIG (reference sequence). Unmatched junction bases numbered 6, after V lost 1 base and J lost 5 bases. The CDR3 DNA is TGTGCCTGGAGTGCGGGACAGGGTACCGACGAGCAGTACTTC. Encoded protein: CAWSAGQGTDEQYF.